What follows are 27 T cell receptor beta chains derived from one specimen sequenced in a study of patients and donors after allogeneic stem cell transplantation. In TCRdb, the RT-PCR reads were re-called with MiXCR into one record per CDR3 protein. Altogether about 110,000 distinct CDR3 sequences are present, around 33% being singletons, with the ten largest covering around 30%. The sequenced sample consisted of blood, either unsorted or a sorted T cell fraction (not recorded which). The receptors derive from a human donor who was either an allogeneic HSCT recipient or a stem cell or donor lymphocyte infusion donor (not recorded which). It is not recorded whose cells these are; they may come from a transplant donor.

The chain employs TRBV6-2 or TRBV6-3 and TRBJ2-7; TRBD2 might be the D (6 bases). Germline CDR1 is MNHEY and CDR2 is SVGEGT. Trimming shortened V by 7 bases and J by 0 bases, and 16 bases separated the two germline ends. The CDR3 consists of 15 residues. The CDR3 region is CASTPSGGASYEQYF. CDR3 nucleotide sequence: TGTGCCAGCACCCCAAGTGGCGGGGCCTCCTACGAGCAGTACTTC.

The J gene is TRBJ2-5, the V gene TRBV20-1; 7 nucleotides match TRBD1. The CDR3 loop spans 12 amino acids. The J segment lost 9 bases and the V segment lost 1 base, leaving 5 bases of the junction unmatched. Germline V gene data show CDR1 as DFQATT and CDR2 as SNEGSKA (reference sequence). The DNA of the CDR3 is TGCAGTGCTAGAGGGCCAGGGGGTCCCCAGTACTTC. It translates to CSARGPGGPQYF.

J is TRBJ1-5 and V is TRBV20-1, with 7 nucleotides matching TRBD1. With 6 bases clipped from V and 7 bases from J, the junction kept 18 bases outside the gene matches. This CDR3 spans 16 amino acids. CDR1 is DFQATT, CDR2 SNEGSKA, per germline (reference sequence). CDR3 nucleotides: TGCAGTGCCATAAACGACAGGGTTTACGCAAGGCAGCCCCAGCATTTT. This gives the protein CSAINDRVYARQPQHF.

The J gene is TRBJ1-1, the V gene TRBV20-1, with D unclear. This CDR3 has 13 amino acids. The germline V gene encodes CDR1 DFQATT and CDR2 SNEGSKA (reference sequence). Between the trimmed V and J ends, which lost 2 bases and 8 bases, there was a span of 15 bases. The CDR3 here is CSARYVPSPEAFF. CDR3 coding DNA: TGCAGTGCTAGATACGTTCCCAGCCCCGAAGCTTTCTTT.

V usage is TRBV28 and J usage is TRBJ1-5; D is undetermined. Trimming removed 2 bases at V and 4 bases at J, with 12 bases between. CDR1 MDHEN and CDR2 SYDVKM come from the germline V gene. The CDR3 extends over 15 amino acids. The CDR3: CASSLRVTVNQPQHF. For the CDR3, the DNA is TGTGCCAGCAGTTTAAGGGTCACCGTTAATCAGCCCCAGCATTTT.

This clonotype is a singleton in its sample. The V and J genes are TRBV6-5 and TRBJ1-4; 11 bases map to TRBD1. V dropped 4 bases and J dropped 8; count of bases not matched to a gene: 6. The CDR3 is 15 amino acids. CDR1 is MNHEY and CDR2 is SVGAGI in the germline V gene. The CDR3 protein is CASSCRGTGGEKLFF. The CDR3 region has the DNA TGTGCCAGCAGTTGCCGGGGGACAGGGGGAGAAAAACTGTTTTTT.

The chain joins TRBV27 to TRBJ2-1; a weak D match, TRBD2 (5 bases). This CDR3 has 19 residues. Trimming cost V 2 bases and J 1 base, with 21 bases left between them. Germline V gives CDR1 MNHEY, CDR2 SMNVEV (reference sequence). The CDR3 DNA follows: TGTGCCAGCAGTTTACGTCGGAGTCGAGGGAACGTTTCCTACAATGAGCAGTTCTTC. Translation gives CASSLRRSRGNVSYNEQFF.

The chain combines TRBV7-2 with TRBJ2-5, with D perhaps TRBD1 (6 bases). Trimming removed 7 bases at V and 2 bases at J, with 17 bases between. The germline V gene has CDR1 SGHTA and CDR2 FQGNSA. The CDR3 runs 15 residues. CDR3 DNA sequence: TGTGCCAGCATTTTACAGGGTTTGGGGCAAGAGACCCAGTACTTC. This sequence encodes CASILQGLGQETQYF.

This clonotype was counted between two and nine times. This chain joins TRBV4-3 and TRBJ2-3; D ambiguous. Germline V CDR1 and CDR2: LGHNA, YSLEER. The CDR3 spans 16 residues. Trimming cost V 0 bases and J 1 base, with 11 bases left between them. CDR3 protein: CASSQDRVTGTDTQYF. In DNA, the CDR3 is TGCGCCAGCAGCCAAGATCGCGTTACCGGCACAGATACGCAGTATTTT.

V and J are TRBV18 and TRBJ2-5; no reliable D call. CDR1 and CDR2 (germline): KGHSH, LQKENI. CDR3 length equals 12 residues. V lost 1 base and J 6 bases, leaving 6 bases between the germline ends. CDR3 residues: CASSPRLQTQYF. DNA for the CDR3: TGTGCCAGCTCACCACGGTTACAGACCCAGTACTTC.

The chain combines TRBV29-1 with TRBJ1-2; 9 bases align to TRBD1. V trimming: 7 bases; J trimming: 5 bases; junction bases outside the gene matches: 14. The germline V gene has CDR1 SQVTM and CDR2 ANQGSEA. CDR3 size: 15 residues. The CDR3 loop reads CSALRLQDRGYGYTF. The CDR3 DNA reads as TGCAGCGCCCTCCGATTACAGGACAGGGGTTATGGCTACACCTTC.

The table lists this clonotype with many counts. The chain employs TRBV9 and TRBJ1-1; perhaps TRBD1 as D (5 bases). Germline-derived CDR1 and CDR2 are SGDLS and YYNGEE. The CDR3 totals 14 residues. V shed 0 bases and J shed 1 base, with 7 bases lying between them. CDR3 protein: CASSVVGQNTEAFF. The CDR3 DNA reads TGTGCCAGCAGCGTAGTTGGACAGAACACTGAAGCTTTCTTT.

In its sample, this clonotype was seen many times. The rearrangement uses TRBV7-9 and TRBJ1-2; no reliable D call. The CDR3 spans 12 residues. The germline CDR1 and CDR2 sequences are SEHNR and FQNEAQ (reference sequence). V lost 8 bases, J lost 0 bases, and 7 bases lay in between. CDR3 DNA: TGTGCCAGCGTCGGCTCTAACTATGGCTACACCTTC. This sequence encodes CASVGSNYGYTF.

CDR3 amino acids: CASSLQRNTEAFF. DNA of the CDR3: TGTGCCAGCAGCTTGCAAAGGAACACTGAAGCTTTCTTT. The gene calls are TRBV5-6 and TRBJ1-1; D ambiguous. Between the trimmed V and J ends, which lost 1 base and 1 base, there was a span of 5 bases. CDR1 is SGHDT and CDR2 is YYEEEE in the germline V gene. This CDR3 is built from 13 residues.

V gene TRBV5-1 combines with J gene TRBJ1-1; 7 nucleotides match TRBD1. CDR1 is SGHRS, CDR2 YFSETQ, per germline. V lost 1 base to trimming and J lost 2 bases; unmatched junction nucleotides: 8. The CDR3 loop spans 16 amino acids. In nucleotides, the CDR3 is TGCGCCAGCAGCTTGTATCAGGGGACAGACAACACTGAAGCTTTCTTT. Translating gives CASSLYQGTDNTEAFF.

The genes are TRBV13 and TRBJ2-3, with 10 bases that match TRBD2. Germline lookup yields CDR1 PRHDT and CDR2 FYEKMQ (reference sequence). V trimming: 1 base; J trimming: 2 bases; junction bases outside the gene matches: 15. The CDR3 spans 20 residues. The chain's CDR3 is CASSLDPQGTSGNPTDTQYF. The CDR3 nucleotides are TGTGCCAGCAGCTTAGACCCGCAGGGAACTAGCGGGAACCCCACAGATACGCAGTATTTT.

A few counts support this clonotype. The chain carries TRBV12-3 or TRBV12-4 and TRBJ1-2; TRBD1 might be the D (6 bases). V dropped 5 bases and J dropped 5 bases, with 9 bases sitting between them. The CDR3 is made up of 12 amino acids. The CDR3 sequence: CASSPDSYGYTF. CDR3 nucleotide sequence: TGTGCCAGCAGTCCGGACAGTTATGGCTACACCTTC.

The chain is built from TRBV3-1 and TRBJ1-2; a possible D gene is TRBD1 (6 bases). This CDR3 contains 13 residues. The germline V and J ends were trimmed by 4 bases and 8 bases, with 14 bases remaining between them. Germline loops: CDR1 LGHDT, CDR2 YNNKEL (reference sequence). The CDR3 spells CASSPRDNGGYTF. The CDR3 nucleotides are TGTGCCAGCAGCCCCCGGGACAATGGGGGCTACACCTTC.

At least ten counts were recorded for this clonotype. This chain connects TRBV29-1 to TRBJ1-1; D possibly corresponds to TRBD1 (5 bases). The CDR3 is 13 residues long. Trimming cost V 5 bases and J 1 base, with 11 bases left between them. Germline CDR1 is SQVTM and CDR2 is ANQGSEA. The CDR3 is CSVTGAGNTEAFF. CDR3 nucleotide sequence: TGCAGCGTTACAGGTGCGGGGAACACTGAAGCTTTCTTT.

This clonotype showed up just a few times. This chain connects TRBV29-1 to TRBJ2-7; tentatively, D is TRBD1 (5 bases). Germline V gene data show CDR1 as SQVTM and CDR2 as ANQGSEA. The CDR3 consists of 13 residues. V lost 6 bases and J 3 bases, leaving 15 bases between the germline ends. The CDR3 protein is CSVVITGVYEQYF. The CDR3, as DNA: TGCAGCGTCGTTATCACAGGCGTCTACGAGCAGTACTTC.

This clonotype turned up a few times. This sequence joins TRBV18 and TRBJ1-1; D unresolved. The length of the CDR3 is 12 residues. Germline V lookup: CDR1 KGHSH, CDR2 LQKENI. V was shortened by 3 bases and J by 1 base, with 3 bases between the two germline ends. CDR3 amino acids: CASSPQNTEAFF. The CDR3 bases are TGTGCCAGCTCACCTCAGAACACTGAAGCTTTCTTT.

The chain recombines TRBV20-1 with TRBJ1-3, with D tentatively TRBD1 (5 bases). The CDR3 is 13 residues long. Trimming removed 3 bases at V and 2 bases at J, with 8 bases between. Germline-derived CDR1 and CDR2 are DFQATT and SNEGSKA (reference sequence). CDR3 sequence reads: CSARPGPGNTIYF. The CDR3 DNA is TGCAGTGCTAGGCCGGGACCTGGAAACACCATATATTTT.

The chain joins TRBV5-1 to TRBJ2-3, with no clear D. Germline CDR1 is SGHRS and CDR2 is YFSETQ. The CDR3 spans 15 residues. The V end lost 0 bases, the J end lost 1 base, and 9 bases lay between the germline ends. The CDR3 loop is CASSLALRGTDTQYF. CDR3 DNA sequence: TGCGCCAGCAGCTTGGCCCTCAGAGGCACAGATACGCAGTATTTT.

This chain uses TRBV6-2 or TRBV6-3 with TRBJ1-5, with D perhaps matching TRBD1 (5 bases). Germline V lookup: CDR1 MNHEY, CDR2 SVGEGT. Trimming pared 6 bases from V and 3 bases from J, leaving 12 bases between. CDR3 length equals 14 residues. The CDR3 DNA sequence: TGTGCCAGCAGATGGGGACCGATCAATCAGCCCCAGCATTTT. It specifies CASRWGPINQPQHF.

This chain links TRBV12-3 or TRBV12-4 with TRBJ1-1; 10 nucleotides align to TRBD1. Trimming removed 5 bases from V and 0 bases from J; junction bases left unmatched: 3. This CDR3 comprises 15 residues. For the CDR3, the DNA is TGTGCCAGCAGTCGACAGGGGGCAATGAACACTGAAGCTTTCTTT. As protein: CASSRQGAMNTEAFF.

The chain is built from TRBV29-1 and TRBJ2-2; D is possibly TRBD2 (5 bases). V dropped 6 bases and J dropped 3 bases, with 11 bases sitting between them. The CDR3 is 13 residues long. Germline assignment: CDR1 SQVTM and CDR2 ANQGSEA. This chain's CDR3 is CSVVPLDTGELFF. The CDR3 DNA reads TGCAGCGTCGTCCCACTAGACACCGGGGAGCTGTTTTTT.

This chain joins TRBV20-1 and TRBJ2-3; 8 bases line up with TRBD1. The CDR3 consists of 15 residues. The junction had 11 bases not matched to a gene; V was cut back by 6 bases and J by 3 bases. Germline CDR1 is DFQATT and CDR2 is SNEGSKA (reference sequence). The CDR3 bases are TGCAGTGCGGCGACTCACAGGGGGTTGACAGATACGCAGTATTTT. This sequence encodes CSAATHRGLTDTQYF.